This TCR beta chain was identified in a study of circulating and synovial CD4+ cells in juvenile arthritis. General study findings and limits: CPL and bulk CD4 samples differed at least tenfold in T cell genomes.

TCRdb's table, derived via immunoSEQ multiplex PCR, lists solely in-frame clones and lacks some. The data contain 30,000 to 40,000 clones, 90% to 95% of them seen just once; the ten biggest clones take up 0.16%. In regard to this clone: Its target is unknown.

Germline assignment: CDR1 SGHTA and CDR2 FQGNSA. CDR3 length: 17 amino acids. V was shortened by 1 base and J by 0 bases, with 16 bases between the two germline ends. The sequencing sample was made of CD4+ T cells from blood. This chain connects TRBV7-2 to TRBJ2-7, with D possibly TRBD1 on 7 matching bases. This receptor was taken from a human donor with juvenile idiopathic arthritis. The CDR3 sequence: CASSLVGRGVSSYEQYF. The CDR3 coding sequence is TGTGCCAGCAGCTTAGTGGGCAGGGGGGTCAGCTCCTACGAGCAGTACTTC.